Listed below are T cell receptor beta chains from one sample, sequenced in a study of CD8+CD57+ T cells in acquired aplastic anemia. TCRdb re-derived calls from the reads in MiXCR, one entry per CDR3 protein. The repertoire holds under 200,000 distinct CDR3 sequences, with roughly 45% as singletons. The sample comprised sorted CD4+, CD8+, or CD8+CD57+ T cells (not recorded which) from PBMCs. These receptors all stem from a human donor in good health. Each CDR3 is given with its conserved first and last residue. The D gene is left open where the match is weak. Size is omitted from some rows. Given values are once, few, many or a class for expanded clones.

>TRBJ1-6|-|TRBV24-1|TRBD1
TGTGCCACCAGGGGGACAGGGGAGATGTCACCCCTCCACTTT
CATRGTGEMSPLHF
>TRBJ2-7|-|TRBV15|TRBD1
TGTGCCACGAAACCGGGACAGGGGGCTTGGGACGAGCAGTACTTC
CATKPGQGAWDEQYF
>TRBJ2-3|many|TRBV7-3|TRBD1
TGTGCCAGCAGCTTAGGACAGGGCGGGACAGATACGCAGTATTTT
CASSLGQGGTDTQYF
>TRBJ1-1|-|TRBV10-3|TRBD1
TGTGCCATCAGTGATCCGGACAGGGCGGAAGCTTTCTTT
CAISDPDRAEAFF
>TRBJ2-7|-|TRBV20-1|-
TGCAGTGCTAGGGCCGGGATCTACGAGCAGTACTTC
CSARAGIYEQYF
>TRBJ2-1|-|TRBV7-6|TRBD1
TGTGCCAGCAGCCGTGGGACAGGGACCTACAATGAGCAGTTCTTC
CASSRGTGTYNEQFF
>TRBJ2-3|many|TRBV19|-
TGTGCCAGTAGTACGGGACTCCACCATAGCACAGATACGCAGTATTTT
CASSTGLHHSTDTQYF
>TRBJ2-3|many|TRBV24-1|-
TGTGCCACATCTGGAGGCCGAGGGAGCACAGATACGCAGTATTTT
CATSGGRGSTDTQYF
>TRBJ2-1|-|TRBV20-1|-
TGCAGTGCTACCCCTGGAAGGAACAATGAGCAGTTCTTC
CSATPGRNNEQFF
>TRBJ1-4|-|TRBV6-2/TRBV6-3|-
TGTGCCAGCAGTATGGGGGAAAAACTGTTTTTT
CASSMGEKLFF
>TRBJ2-7|-|TRBV7-8|TRBD1
TGTGCCAGCAGCTTAGTGGGACAGGGGGCGGGTGAGCAGTACTTC
CASSLVGQGAGEQYF
>TRBJ2-3|many|TRBV9|-
TGTGCCAGCAGCGTAGACGGGGGCGGCACAGATACGCAGTATTTT
CASSVDGGGTDTQYF
>TRBJ2-1|-|TRBV10-3|TRBD1
TGTGCCATCAGGGGACAGACGGACAATGAGCAGTTCTTC
CAIRGQTDNEQFF
>TRBJ1-4|-|TRBV5-6|-
TGTGCCAGCTCCCGGGTGGACAGAGCTAATGAAAAACTGTTTTTT
CASSRVDRANEKLFF
>TRBJ2-1|-|TRBV25-1|TRBD2
TGTGCCAGCAGTGGGGGACTAGCTGAAGCCTACAATGAGCAGTTCTTC
CASSGGLAEAYNEQFF
>TRBJ2-2|-|TRBV4-2|-
TGTGCCAGCAGCCCGGATCGGGGGCGGAGGAACACCGGGGAGCTGTTTTTT
CASSPDRGRRNTGELFF
>TRBJ2-1|many|TRBV10-3|-
TGTGCCATCAGTGATTACACGGTCGGGTTACAGTTCTTC
CAISDYTVGLQFF
>TRBJ1-6|many|TRBV2|-
TGTGCCAGTAGCCGACAAGGCGCAGCGGGTAATTCACCCCTCCACTTT
CASSRQGAAGNSPLHF
>TRBJ1-6|many|TRBV9|TRBD1
TGTGCCAGCAGCGTAGCTACGGGACAGGGGGATTCACCCCTCCACTTT
CASSVATGQGDSPLHF
>TRBJ1-1|many|TRBV7-2|TRBD1
TGTGCCAGCAGCTTACGATCGACAGGGAGGGAGGGCACTGAAGCTTTCTTT
CASSLRSTGREGTEAFF
>TRBJ2-1|-|TRBV19|-
TGTGCCAGTAGCGACACCGGGACGTCCTACAATGAGCAGTTCTTC
CASSDTGTSYNEQFF
>TRBJ2-2|-|TRBV18|-
TGTGCCAGCTCACCACGACTCCACGATTACGGGGAGCTGTTTTTT
CASSPRLHDYGELFF
>TRBJ1-6|many|TRBV6-5|-
TGTGCCAGCACCCGGGACACAAATAATTCACCCCTCCACTTT
CASTRDTNNSPLHF
>TRBJ2-3|-|TRBV13|TRBD2
TGTGCCAACAACGGACTAGCGGGCCACAGCACAGATACGCAGTATTTT
CANNGLAGHSTDTQYF
>TRBJ2-4|many|TRBV7-2|-
TGTGCCAGCAGCTTAGGCGTTTTCGACAGCGTGGACATTCAGTACTTC
CASSLGVFDSVDIQYF
>TRBJ2-3|many|TRBV10-3|-
TGTGCCATCAGTGAGTCGGCACTTACGAGCACAGATACGCAGTATTTT
CAISESALTSTDTQYF
>TRBJ2-1|many|TRBV29-1|-
TGCAGCGTTGAATCGCTAGCGCTGTACAATGAGCAGTTCTTC
CSVESLALYNEQFF
>TRBJ2-7|few|TRBV28|TRBD2
TGTGCCAGCAGTTTATCCGGGACTAGCGGGAGCCGCGCCAGGGAGTACTTC
CASSLSGTSGSRAREYF
>TRBJ2-1|-|TRBV6-1|-
TGTGCCAGCATTGGAGGGGGCGGGAATGAGCAGTTCTTC
CASIGGGGNEQFF
>TRBJ2-1|-|TRBV28|-
TGTGCCAGCAGTTTATTGCTTAGGGGCAACCACAATGAGCAGTTCTTC
CASSLLLRGNHNEQFF
>TRBJ2-7|once|TRBV10-3|TRBD2
TGTGCCATCAGCCCCGGGACTAGCGGGAGCGAGCAGTACTTC
CAISPGTSGSEQYF
>TRBJ1-2|-|TRBV7-2|-
TGTGCCAGCAGCTTAGTCAAGGGCCAGTACTATGGCTACACCTTC
CASSLVKGQYYGYTF
>TRBJ2-7|many|TRBV7-8|TRBD1
TGTGCCAGCAGCCCTGGACAGGGGGCCTACGAGCAGTACTTC
CASSPGQGAYEQYF
>TRBJ2-7|-|TRBV11-1|-
TGTGCCAGCAGCTTAGGTCCGGCAGGAGGGACCTACGAGCAGTACTTC
CASSLGPAGGTYEQYF
>TRBJ1-3|-|TRBV5-1|-
TGCGCCAGCAGCTTCAGAGGGGCCATCTCTGGAAACACCATACATTTT
CASSFRGAISGNTIHF
>TRBJ2-7|many|TRBV5-6|TRBD1
TGTGCCAGCAGCGGGGACAGGGGCTACGAGCAGTACTTC
CASSGDRGYEQYF
>TRBJ2-3|many|TRBV20-1|-
TGCAGTGCCCCCTGGGGAGATACGCAGTATTTT
CSAPWGDTQYF
>TRBJ1-6|-|TRBV7-9|-
TGTGCCAGCAGCTCGGGACATAATAATTCACCCCTCCACTTT
CASSSGHNNSPLHF
>TRBJ2-1|many|TRBV11-3|TRBD1
TGTGCCAGCAGCTTACGGACAGGGAACCATGAGCAGTTCTTC
CASSLRTGNHEQFF
>TRBJ1-2|many|TRBV6-6|TRBD1
TGTGCCAGCAGTTACACGGACAGGACTAACTATGGCTACACCTTC
CASSYTDRTNYGYTF
>TRBJ1-2|-|TRBV27|-
TGTGCCAGCAGTTTCGGGCAGGGTGGTTTTTTGGGTGGCTACACCTTC
CASSFGQGGFLGGYTF
>TRBJ2-5|-|TRBV30|TRBD1
TGTGCCTGGAGTGTACCCGACAGGGCGGTGGAGACCCAGTACTTC
CAWSVPDRAVETQYF
>TRBJ2-3|-|TRBV19|-
TGTGCCAGTAGTATAGCCAGAGGGCGCACAGATACGCAGTATTTT
CASSIARGRTDTQYF
>TRBJ2-2|-|TRBV20-1|-
TGCAGTGCTAGAGATCCCCTGCTCGGGGAGCTGTTTTTT
CSARDPLLGELFF
>TRBJ2-1|many|TRBV7-2|-
TGTGCCAGCAGCTCTCAGGGTAAATACAATGAGCAGTTCTTC
CASSSQGKYNEQFF
>TRBJ1-5|many|TRBV20-1|-
TGCAGTGCGCTGCGTGAGGGGTCGAGGAGCAATCAGCCCCAGCATTTT
CSALREGSRSNQPQHF
>TRBJ2-1|-|TRBV7-9|-
TGTGCCAGCAGCTTTCTGGGTGAGCAGTTCTTC
CASSFLGEQFF
>TRBJ2-2|many|TRBV20-1|-
TGCAGTGCTGCCTCGGGGCGGGGCACCGGGGAGCTGTTTTTT
CSAASGRGTGELFF
>TRBJ2-3|once|TRBV20-1|TRBD1
TGCAGTGCCGGCCTAGGACAGGGGTTCACAGATACGCAGTATTTT
CSAGLGQGFTDTQYF
>TRBJ1-5|-|TRBV20-1|TRBD1
TGCAGTGCTAGATTTCTGACAGGGGTCCTCCCGCAAAATCAGCCCCAGCATTTT
CSARFLTGVLPQNQPQHF
>TRBJ2-7|-|TRBV11-1|-
TGTGCCAGCAGCCCGGAGGGGGGGACGAGGTACTTC
CASSPEGGTRYF
>TRBJ1-6|-|TRBV11-2|TRBD1
TGTGCCAGCAGCCCCCCCGGGACAGGGAATAATTCACCCCTCCACTTT
CASSPPGTGNNSPLHF
>TRBJ1-2|-|TRBV27|TRBD1
TGTGCCAGCAGTAACCGGGACAGGGTTCATGGCTACACCTTC
CASSNRDRVHGYTF
>TRBJ2-7|once|TRBV6-5|TRBD2
TGTGCCAGCAGTTATGAGACTAGCTCCCACGAGCAGTACTTC
CASSYETSSHEQYF
>TRBJ1-1|many|TRBV19|-
TGTGCCAGTAAATTCACCTTGAACACTGAAGCTTTCTTT
CASKFTLNTEAFF
>TRBJ2-5|many|TRBV20-1|TRBD1
TGCAGTTCCACCCGGGACAGCGAAGAGACCCAGTACTTC
CSSTRDSEETQYF
>TRBJ2-7|-|TRBV2|TRBD1
TGTGCCACCGGGGATGGGACAGGGGGAGGCGAGCAGTACTTC
CATGDGTGGGEQYF
>TRBJ2-5|-|TRBV7-8|-
TGTGCCAGCAGCTTAGTCAACGGGGAGCCCCAGTACTTC
CASSLVNGEPQYF
>TRBJ1-1|many|TRBV5-6|-
TGTGCCAGCAGCCCCAGCCCCGGGTCTGAAGCTTTCTTT
CASSPSPGSEAFF